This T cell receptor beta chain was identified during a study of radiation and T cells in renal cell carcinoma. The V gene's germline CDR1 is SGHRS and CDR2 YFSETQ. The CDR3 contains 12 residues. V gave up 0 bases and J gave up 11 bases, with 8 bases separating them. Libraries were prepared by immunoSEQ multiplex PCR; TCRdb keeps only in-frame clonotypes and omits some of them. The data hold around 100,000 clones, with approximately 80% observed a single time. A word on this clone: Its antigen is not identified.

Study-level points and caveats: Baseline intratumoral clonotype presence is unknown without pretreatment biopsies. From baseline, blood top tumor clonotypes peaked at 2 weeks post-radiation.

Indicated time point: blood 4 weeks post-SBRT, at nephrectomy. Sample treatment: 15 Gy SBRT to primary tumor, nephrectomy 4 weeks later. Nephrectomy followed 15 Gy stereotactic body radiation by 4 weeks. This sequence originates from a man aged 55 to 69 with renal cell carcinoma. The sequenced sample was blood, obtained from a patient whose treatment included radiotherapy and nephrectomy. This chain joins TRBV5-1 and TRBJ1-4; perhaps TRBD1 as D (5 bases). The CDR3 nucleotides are TGCGCCAGCAGCTTGGGGTCAGGGAAACTGTTTTTT. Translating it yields CASSLGSGKLFF.